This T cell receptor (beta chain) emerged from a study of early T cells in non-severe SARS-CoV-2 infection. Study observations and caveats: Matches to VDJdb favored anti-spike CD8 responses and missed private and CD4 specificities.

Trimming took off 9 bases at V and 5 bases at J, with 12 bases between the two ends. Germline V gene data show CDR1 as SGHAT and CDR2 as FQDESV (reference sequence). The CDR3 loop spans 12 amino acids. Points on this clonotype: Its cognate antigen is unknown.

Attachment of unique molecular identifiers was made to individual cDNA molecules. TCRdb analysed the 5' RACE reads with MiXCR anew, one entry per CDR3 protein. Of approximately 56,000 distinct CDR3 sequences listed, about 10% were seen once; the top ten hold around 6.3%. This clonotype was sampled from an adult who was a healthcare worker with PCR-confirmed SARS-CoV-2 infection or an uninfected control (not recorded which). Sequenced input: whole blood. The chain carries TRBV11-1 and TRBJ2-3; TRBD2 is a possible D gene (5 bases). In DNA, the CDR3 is TGTGCCAGTCGGAGGTTGCAAGATACGCAGTATTTT. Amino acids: CASRRLQDTQYF.